Listed below are T cell receptor beta chains from one sample, sequenced in a study of T cell responses to AZD1222 COVID-19 vaccine. The protocol was immunoSEQ multiplex PCR, while the TCRdb copy is restricted to in-frame clones and leaves out a portion. The profile shows over 85,000 clones, 94% of them singletons. The specimen comprised peripheral blood, sampled 28 days after the second AZD1222 dose. These receptors all stem from an adult who received the AZD1222 COVID-19 vaccine. CDR3s include the opening cysteine and the closing phenylalanine or tryptophan. The order of the fields is V gene, D gene, J gene, clone size, CDR3 protein, CDR3 DNA. D genes are given only for firm matches. Clone size, where shown, is once, few, many, or a class for clones that have expanded.

TRBV5-4	.	TRBJ1-2	.	CASSPRGGGRGYGYTF	TGTGCCAGCAGCCCCCGTGGGGGGGGCCGCGGCTATGGCTACACCTTC
TRBV6-1	.	TRBJ1-5	.	CASSALKGGTDNQPQHF	TGTGCCAGCAGTGCTCTCAAGGGAGGGACGGACAATCAGCCCCAGCATTTT
TRBV5-6	.	TRBJ1-2	.	CASSPSENYGYTF	TGTGCCAGCAGCCCGTCGGAGAACTATGGCTACACCTTC
TRBV2	.	TRBJ1-1	.	CASIRGEAFF	TGTGCCAGCATCAGGGGAGAGGCTTTCTTT
TRBV6-5	.	TRBJ2-1	.	CASSSGAVSYNEQFF	TGTGCCAGCAGTTCGGGGGCGGTCTCCTACAATGAGCAGTTCTTC
TRBV27	.	TRBJ1-4	.	CASSSTQRGVGEKLFF	TGTGCCAGCAGTTCAACCCAAAGGGGGGTGGGTGAAAAACTGTTTTTT
TRBV19	.	TRBJ2-1	.	CASSDVSSYNEQFF	TGTGCCAGTAGTGACGTAAGCTCCTACAATGAGCAGTTCTTC
TRBV5-5	.	TRBJ1-4	.	CASSLVVGGRSNEKLFF	TGTGCCAGCAGCTTGGTAGTCGGCGGTAGATCTAATGAAAAACTGTTTTTT
TRBV5-1	.	TRBJ1-6	.	CASSFEQANNSPLHF	TGCGCCAGCAGCTTTGAACAGGCGAATAATTCACCCCTCCACTTT
TRBV19	TRBD1	TRBJ2-1	once	CASSILRGRYNEQFF	TGTGCCAGTAGTATTCTTAGGGGGCGGTACAATGAGCAGTTCTTC
TRBV18	.	TRBJ2-2	.	CASSLDTTGELFF	TGTGCCAGCTCACTTGACACCACCGGGGAGCTGTTTTTT
TRBV20-1	.	TRBJ1-4	.	CSAQDGEKLFF	TGCAGTGCCCAAGACGGCGAAAAACTGTTTTTT
TRBV7-9	.	TRBJ1-5	.	CASTWAGGQPQHF	TGTGCCAGCACCTGGGCGGGGGGTCAGCCCCAGCATTTT
TRBV3-1/TRBV3-2	.	TRBJ2-5	.	CASSQDVGVQETQYF	TGTGCCAGCAGCCAAGATGTAGGTGTACAAGAGACCCAGTACTTC
TRBV6-5	TRBD2	TRBJ2-3	.	CASIRTSGRTDTQYF	TGTGCCAGCATTAGGACTAGCGGGAGGACAGATACGCAGTATTTT
TRBV30	.	TRBJ2-2	.	CAWGTYTGELFF	TGTGCCTGGGGGACTTACACCGGGGAGCTGTTTTTT
TRBV18	TRBD1	TRBJ1-6	.	CASSGQDDRLNSPLHF	TGTGCCAGCTCAGGACAGGATGACCGACTTAATTCACCCCTCCACTTT
TRBV30	.	TRBJ1-5	.	CAWSVGMDQPQHF	TGTGCCTGGAGTGTGGGCATGGATCAGCCCCAGCATTTT
TRBV11-3	TRBD2	TRBJ2-3	.	CASSPRRGATDTQYF	TGTGCCAGCAGCCCACGGCGGGGGGCAACAGATACGCAGTATTTT
TRBV7-6	.	TRBJ1-1	.	CASSLSSWGGMNTEAFF	TGTGCCAGCAGCTTATCATCCTGGGGAGGCATGAACACTGAAGCTTTCTTT
TRBV7-9	.	TRBJ1-3	.	CASSWTDFSGNTIYF	TGTGCCAGCAGCTGGACAGATTTCTCTGGAAACACCATATATTTT
TRBV7-9	TRBD1	TRBJ2-7	.	CASSRRPGQETYEQYF	TGTGCCAGCAGCCGCCGTCCGGGACAGGAAACCTACGAGCAGTACTTC
TRBV5-1	.	TRBJ1-6	.	CASSRTGISYNSPLHF	TGCGCCAGCAGCCGGACGGGGATCTCCTATAATTCACCCCTCCACTTT
TRBV6-5	.	TRBJ1-1	.	CASSYPGGLNTEAFF	TGTGCCAGCAGTTACCCCGGGGGATTGAACACTGAAGCTTTCTTT
TRBV6-5	TRBD1	TRBJ1-1	.	CASSKGQREAFF	TGTGCCAGCAGTAAGGGACAGCGTGAAGCTTTCTTT